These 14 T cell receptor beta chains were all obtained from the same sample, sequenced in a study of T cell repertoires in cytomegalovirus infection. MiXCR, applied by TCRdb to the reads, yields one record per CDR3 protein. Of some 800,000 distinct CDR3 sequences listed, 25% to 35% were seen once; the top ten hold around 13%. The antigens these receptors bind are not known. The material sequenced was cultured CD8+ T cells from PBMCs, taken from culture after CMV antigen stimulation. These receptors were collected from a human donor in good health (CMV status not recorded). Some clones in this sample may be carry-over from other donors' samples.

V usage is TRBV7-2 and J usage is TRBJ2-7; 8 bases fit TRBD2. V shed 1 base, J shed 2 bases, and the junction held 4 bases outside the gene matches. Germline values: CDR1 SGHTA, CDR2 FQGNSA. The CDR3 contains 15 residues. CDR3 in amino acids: CASSLDTSGTYEQYF. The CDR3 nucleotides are TGTGCCAGCAGCTTAGATACTAGCGGAACCTACGAGCAGTACTTC.

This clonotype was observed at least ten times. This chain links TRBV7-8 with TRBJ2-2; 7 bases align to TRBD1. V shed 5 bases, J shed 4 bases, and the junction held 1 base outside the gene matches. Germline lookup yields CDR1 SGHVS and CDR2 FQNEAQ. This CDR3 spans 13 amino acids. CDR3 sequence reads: CASSGTATGELFF. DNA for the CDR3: TGTGCCAGCAGCGGGACAGCCACCGGGGAGCTGTTTTTT.

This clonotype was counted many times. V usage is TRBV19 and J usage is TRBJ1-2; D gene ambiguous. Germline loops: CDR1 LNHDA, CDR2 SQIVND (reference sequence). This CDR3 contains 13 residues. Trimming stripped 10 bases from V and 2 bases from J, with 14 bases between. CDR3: CATSRTENYGYTF. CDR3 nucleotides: TGTGCCACCTCACGGACGGAAAACTATGGCTACACCTTC.

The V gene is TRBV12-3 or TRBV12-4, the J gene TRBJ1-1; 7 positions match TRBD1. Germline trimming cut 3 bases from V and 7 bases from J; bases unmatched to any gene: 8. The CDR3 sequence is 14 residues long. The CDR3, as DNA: TGTGCCAGCAGTTTTGCGGGGACAGAGCATGAAGCTTTCTTT. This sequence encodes CASSFAGTEHEAFF.

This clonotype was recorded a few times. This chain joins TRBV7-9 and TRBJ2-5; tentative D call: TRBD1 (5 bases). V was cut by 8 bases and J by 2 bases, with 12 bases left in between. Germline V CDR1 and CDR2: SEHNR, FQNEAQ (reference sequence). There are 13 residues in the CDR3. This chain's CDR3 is CASAQENQETQYF. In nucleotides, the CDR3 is TGTGCCAGCGCACAGGAGAATCAAGAGACCCAGTACTTC.

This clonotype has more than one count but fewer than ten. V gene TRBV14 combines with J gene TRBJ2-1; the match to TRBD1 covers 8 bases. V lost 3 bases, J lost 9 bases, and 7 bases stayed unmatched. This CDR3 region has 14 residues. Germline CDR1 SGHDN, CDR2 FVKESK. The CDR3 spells CASSHGQGWGEQFF. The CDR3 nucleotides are TGTGCCAGCAGCCATGGACAGGGCTGGGGTGAGCAGTTCTTC.

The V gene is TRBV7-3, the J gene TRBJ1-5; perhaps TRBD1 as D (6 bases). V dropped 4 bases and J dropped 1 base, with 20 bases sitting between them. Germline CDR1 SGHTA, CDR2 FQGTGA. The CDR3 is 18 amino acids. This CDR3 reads CASSSARGAWVSNQPQHF. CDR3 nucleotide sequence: TGTGCCAGCAGCTCAGCCCGGGGGGCATGGGTGAGCAATCAGCCCCAGCATTTT. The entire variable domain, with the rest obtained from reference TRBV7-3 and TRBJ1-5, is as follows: GAGVSQTPSNKVTEKGKYVELRCDPISGHTALYWYRQSLGQGPEFLIYFQGTGAADDSGLPNDRFFAVRPEGSVSTLKIQRTERGDSAVYLCASSSARGAWVSNQPQHFGDGTRLSIL.

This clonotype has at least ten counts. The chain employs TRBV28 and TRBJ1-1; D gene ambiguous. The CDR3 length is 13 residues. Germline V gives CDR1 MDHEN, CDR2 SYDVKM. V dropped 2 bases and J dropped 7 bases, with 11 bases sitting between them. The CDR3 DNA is TGTGCCAGCAGTTTACGGCGGCGGGATGAAGCTTTCTTT. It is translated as CASSLRRRDEAFF.

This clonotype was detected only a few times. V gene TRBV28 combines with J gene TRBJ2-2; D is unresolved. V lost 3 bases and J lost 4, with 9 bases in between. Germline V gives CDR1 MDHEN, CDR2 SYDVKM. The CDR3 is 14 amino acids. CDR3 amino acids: CASSFYGSTGELFF. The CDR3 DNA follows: TGTGCCAGCAGTTTCTATGGTTCCACCGGGGAGCTGTTTTTT.

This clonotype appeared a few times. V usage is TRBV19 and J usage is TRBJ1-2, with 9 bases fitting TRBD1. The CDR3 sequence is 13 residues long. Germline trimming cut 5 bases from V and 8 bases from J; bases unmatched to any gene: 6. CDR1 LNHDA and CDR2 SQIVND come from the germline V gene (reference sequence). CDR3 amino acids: CASSAGTGRGYTF. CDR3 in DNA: TGTGCCAGTAGTGCCGGGACAGGGAGAGGCTACACCTTC.

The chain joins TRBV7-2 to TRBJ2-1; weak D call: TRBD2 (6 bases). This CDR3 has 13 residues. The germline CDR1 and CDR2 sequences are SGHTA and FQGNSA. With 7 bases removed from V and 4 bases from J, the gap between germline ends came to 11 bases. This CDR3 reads CASKGSGYNEQFF. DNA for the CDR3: TGTGCCAGCAAGGGTAGCGGATACAATGAGCAGTTCTTC.

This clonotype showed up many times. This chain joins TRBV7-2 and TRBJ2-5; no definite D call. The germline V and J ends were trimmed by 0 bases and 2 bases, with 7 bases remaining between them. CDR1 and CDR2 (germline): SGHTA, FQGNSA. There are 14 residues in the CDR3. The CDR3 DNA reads TGTGCCAGCAGCTTAGCTAGGATTCAAGAGACCCAGTACTTC. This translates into CASSLARIQETQYF. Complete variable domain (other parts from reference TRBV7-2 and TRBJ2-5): GAGVSQSPSNKVTEKGKDVELRCDPISGHTALYWYRQSLGQGLEFLIYFQGNSAPDKSGLPSDRFSAERTGGSVSTLTIQRTQQEDSAVYLCASSLARIQETQYFGPGTRLLVL.

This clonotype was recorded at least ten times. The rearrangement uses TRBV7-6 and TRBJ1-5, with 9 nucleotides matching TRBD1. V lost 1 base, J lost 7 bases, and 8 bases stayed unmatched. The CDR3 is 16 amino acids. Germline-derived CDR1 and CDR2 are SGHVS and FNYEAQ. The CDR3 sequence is CASSLEQGALEQPQHF. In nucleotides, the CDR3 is TGTGCCAGCAGCTTAGAACAGGGGGCTCTCGAACAGCCCCAGCATTTT.

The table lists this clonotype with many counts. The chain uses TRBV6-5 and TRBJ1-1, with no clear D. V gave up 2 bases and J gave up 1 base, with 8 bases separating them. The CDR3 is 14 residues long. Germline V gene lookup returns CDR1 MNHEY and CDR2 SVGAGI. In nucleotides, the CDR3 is TGTGCCAGCAGTTACACGGACGGGAACACTGAAGCTTTCTTT. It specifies CASSYTDGNTEAFF.